Described below is a single TCR beta chain sequence and its context. Its specificity is not known. Generated by immunoSEQ multiplex PCR, the TCRdb table keeps only in-frame clones and is missing some. The table lists fewer than 110,000 clones, 80% to 95% of them singletons. From germline, CDR1 is SGHTA and CDR2 FQGTGA. The ends lost 5 bases at V and 0 bases at J; junction bases unmatched: 8. CDR3 length: 16 amino acids. The sample belongs to a study of T cell responses to AZD1222 COVID-19 vaccine. Study-wide results and caveats: Spike-specific TCR breadth rose after two AZD1222 doses, and depth rose as well. Donors, mostly white British, included more females; clonal diversity was possibly underestimated. There were vaccine-associated CD4 TCRs across spike, dominant at 160-218 and 743-854. Among AZD1222 vaccinees, only six were seropositive at baseline.

The specimen comprised peripheral blood, sampled on day 0 of AZD1222 vaccination. The chain has TRBV7-3 and TRBJ2-3; 7 bases align to TRBD2. The clonotype originates from an adult in good health. The CDR3: CASSRNGRSSTDTQYF. The CDR3 DNA sequence: TGTGCCAGCAGCCGGAACGGGAGGTCCAGCACAGATACGCAGTATTTT.